This paragraph covers one T cell receptor beta chain sequence. Its matching antigen is unknown. The sample originates from a study of vaccination and CD4 T cells after COVID-19. Study-level background: Two Hispanic individuals were among six male and four female convalescent patients. The stimulating agents, overlapping spike peptides, came from SARS-CoV-2, HCoV-NL63, HCoV-OC43 and HCoV-229E.

Treatment reported: roughly ten-day PBMC culture with coronavirus spike peptide pools or control peptides (ViraFEST assay). This CDR3 has 14 residues. The germline V gene has CDR1 MNHNS and CDR2 SASEGT. V was clipped by 5 bases and J by 4 bases; unmatched bases: 4. Cultured CD4+ T-cell DNA underwent Oncomine TCR Beta short-read sequencing. TCRdb redid the calling of the PCR reads with MiXCR, one entry per CDR3 protein. In the table there are 13,000 to 15,000 distinct CDR3 sequences, 50% to 65% of which are singletons. The receptor comes from a human donor who had recovered from COVID-19. The rearrangement uses TRBV6-1 and TRBJ2-1, with 8 bases that match TRBD1. The sample consisted of CD4+ T cells from blood, cultured in vitro, taken before SARS-CoV-2 vaccination. The CDR3 region is CASSTGQEYNEQFF. CDR3 coding DNA: TGTGCCAGCAGTACGGGACAGGAGTACAATGAGCAGTTCTTC.